Detailed here is one TCR beta chain. Graves' hyperthyroidism without ophthalmopathy progression within 18 months was termed stable. The CDR3 has 12 residues. The germline gives CDR1 DFQATT, CDR2 SNEGSKA (reference sequence). Trimming took off 6 bases at V and 2 bases at J, with 11 bases between the two ends. This sample was included in a study of T cells in Graves' hyperthyroidism and ophthalmopathy. TCR beta CDR3 region amplification was performed from RNA transcripts. During a first-round RT-PCR of the TCR CDR3, the HTBI primer set was used. TCRdb recomputed calls from the multiplex PCR reads with MiXCR, one row per CDR3 protein. The table has 75,000 to 100,000 distinct CDR3 sequences, around 37% seen once.

The rearrangement joins TRBV20-1 to TRBJ2-7; D assignment may be TRBD1 or TRBD2 (5 bases each). This receptor was identified in a woman in her 30s with Graves' hyperthyroidism. Specimen: peripheral blood or thyroid tissue (not recorded which). The CDR3, as DNA: TGCAGTGCGCCCGGGACCCCCTACGAGCAGTACTTC. Protein product: CSAPGTPYEQYF.